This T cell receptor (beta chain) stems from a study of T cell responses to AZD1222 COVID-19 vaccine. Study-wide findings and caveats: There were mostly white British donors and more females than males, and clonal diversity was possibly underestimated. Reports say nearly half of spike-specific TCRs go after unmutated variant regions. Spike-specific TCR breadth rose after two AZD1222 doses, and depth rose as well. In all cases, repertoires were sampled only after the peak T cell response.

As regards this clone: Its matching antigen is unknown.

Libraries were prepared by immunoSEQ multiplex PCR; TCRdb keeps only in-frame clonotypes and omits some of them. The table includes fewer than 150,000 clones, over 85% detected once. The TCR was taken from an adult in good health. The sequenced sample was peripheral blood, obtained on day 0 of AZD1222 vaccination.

The chain's CDR3 is CASQRQGATNQPQHF. CDR3 DNA: TGTGCCAGCCAACGACAGGGGGCTACGAATCAGCCCCAGCATTTT. The chain joins TRBV28 to TRBJ1-5; TRBD1 agrees at 10 bases. Germline CDR1 MDHEN, CDR2 SYDVKM. J lost 4 bases, V lost 8 bases, and 8 bases had no gene match. The CDR3 totals 15 residues.